This is a list of T cell receptor beta chains from one sample in a study of blood T cell repertoires in COVID-19. Some clones are missing from TCRdb's copy, which holds only in-frame ones; the method was immunoSEQ multiplex PCR. The sample records some 120,000 clones, over 75% being singletons. Sequencing was performed on peripheral blood. The receptors derive from a man aged 70 or older with active or convalescent COVID-19. Both conserved end residues are part of each CDR3. Each record gives: J gene, clone size, V gene, D gene, CDR3 protein, CDR3 DNA. D genes are given only for firm matches. Not all rows give a size; the values are once, few, many and, for expanded clones, a class.

j_call: TRBJ2-2
clone_size: NA
v_call: TRBV4-1
d_call: NA
cdr3_aa: CASSQDRVTGELFF
cdr3_nt: TGCGCCAGCAGCCAAGATCGGGTCACCGGGGAGCTGTTTTTT

j_call: TRBJ2-2
clone_size: NA
v_call: TRBV6-5
d_call: TRBD2
cdr3_aa: CASSYQLAGETGELFF
cdr3_nt: TGTGCCAGCAGTTACCAACTAGCGGGAGAAACCGGGGAGCTGTTTTTT

j_call: TRBJ1-2
clone_size: NA
v_call: TRBV28
d_call: NA
cdr3_aa: CASSAGRVRYGYTF
cdr3_nt: TGTGCCAGCAGTGCGGGAAGGGTTCGCTATGGCTACACCTTC

j_call: TRBJ2-3
clone_size: NA
v_call: TRBV27
d_call: TRBD2
cdr3_aa: CASSSHGAGGTDTQYF
cdr3_nt: TGTGCCAGCAGTTCCCACGGGGCGGGGGGCACAGATACGCAGTATTTT

j_call: TRBJ2-3
clone_size: NA
v_call: TRBV7-8
d_call: TRBD1
cdr3_aa: CASSSNPTGGTDTQYF
cdr3_nt: TGTGCCAGCAGCTCAAACCCGACAGGGGGCACAGATACGCAGTATTTT

j_call: TRBJ1-2
clone_size: NA
v_call: TRBV6-4
d_call: TRBD1
cdr3_aa: CASRPQGGGYTF
cdr3_nt: TGTGCCAGCAGACCCCAGGGGGGCGGCTACACCTTC

j_call: TRBJ2-5
clone_size: few
v_call: TRBV6-5
d_call: TRBD2
cdr3_aa: CASIPAGGGTQYF
cdr3_nt: TGTGCCAGCATCCCAGCGGGAGGGGGGACCCAGTACTTC

j_call: TRBJ2-5
clone_size: NA
v_call: TRBV28
d_call: TRBD2
cdr3_aa: CASSPRAGAYQETQYF
cdr3_nt: TGTGCCAGCAGTCCCCGGGCGGGAGCGTACCAAGAGACCCAGTACTTC

j_call: TRBJ1-1
clone_size: NA
v_call: TRBV11-3
d_call: NA
cdr3_aa: CASSTQENTEAFF
cdr3_nt: TGTGCCAGCAGCACACAAGAGAACACTGAAGCTTTCTTT

j_call: TRBJ2-2
clone_size: NA
v_call: TRBV6-2/TRBV6-3
d_call: NA
cdr3_aa: CASSYSGKSSNTGELFF
cdr3_nt: TGTGCCAGCAGTTACAGCGGTAAATCGTCGAACACCGGGGAGCTGTTTTTT

j_call: TRBJ1-2
clone_size: few
v_call: TRBV15
d_call: NA
cdr3_aa: CATRGGASGYTF
cdr3_nt: TGTGCCACCAGGGGAGGAGCCTCTGGCTACACCTTC

j_call: TRBJ2-2
clone_size: NA
v_call: TRBV27
d_call: TRBD2
cdr3_aa: CASSLGAGGTGELFF
cdr3_nt: TGTGCCAGCAGTTTAGGAGCGGGAGGGACCGGGGAGCTGTTTTTT

j_call: TRBJ1-3
clone_size: once
v_call: TRBV4-1
d_call: NA
cdr3_aa: CASSQDGEIRANTIYF
cdr3_nt: TGCGCCAGCAGCCAAGATGGGGAGATACGAGCCAACACCATATATTTT

j_call: TRBJ2-7
clone_size: NA
v_call: TRBV18
d_call: TRBD1
cdr3_aa: CASSPGTGGLEQYF
cdr3_nt: TGTGCCAGCTCACCGGGGACAGGGGGCCTCGAGCAGTACTTC

j_call: TRBJ2-7
clone_size: NA
v_call: TRBV6-5
d_call: NA
cdr3_aa: CASSKRTAGVGEQYF
cdr3_nt: TGTGCCAGCAGTAAACGGACAGCAGGTGTGGGCGAGCAGTACTTC

j_call: TRBJ2-7
clone_size: NA
v_call: TRBV10-3
d_call: TRBD1
cdr3_aa: CAISDPGTGQSYEQYF
cdr3_nt: TGTGCCATCAGTGACCCCGGGACAGGGCAATCCTACGAGCAGTACTTC

j_call: TRBJ2-7
clone_size: NA
v_call: TRBV2
d_call: NA
cdr3_aa: CASSDILNVSYEQYF
cdr3_nt: TGTGCCAGCAGCGACATTCTGAACGTATCCTACGAGCAGTACTTC

j_call: TRBJ1-1
clone_size: NA
v_call: TRBV6-5
d_call: NA
cdr3_aa: CASSYSRVNTEAFF
cdr3_nt: TGTGCCAGCAGTTACTCGCGGGTTAACACTGAAGCTTTCTTT

j_call: TRBJ1-5
clone_size: NA
v_call: TRBV28
d_call: NA
cdr3_aa: CASNLLREPQHF
cdr3_nt: TGTGCCAGCAACCTTCTCAGGGAGCCCCAGCATTTT